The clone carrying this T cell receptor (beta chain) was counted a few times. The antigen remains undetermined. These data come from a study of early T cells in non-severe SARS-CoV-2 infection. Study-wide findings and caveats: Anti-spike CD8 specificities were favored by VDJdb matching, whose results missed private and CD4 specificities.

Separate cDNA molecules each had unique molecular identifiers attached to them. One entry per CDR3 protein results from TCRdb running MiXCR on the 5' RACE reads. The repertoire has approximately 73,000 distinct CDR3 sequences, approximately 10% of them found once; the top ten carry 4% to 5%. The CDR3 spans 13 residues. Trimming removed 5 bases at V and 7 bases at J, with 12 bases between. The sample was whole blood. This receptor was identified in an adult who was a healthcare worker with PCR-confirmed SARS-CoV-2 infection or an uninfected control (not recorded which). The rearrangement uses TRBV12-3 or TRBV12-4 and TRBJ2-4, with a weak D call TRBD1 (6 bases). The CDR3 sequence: CASSPTGGNIQYF. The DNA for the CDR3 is TGTGCCAGCAGTCCGACTGGGGGCAACATTCAGTACTTC.